This T cell receptor beta chain was sequenced during a study of blood T cell repertoires in COVID-19. In the study overall: Specimens from acute and convalescent COVID-19 originated in the United States, Italy and Spain. Nucleic acid was either cDNA or gDNA, and it came from T cells, B-cell-depleted T cells, or PBMCs.

In the source study's methods: It was from reference gene primer amplification that nucleated cell counts were estimated. The table came from immunoSEQ multiplex PCR; TCRdb's copy has only in-frame clones and leaves some out. The V and J calls and clone size come from that table; D and trimming were worked out from the DNA. The sample includes over 75,000 clones, roughly 87% of them seen just once. The trim removed 4 bases at V and 5 bases at J, leaving 18 bases unmatched. Per the germline V gene, CDR1 is LGHDT and CDR2 is YNNKEL (reference sequence). This CDR3 spans 19 amino acids. This TCR came from an elderly woman with active COVID-19. Sequencing input: peripheral blood. The J gene is TRBJ2-3, the V gene TRBV3-1 (or the pseudogene TRBV3-2), with TRBD2 identical over 10 bases. The CDR3 protein is CASSPEEGEKREGRDTQYF. The CDR3 DNA follows: TGTGCCAGCAGCCCGGAGGAGGGGGAGAAGCGGGAGGGAAGAGATACGCAGTATTTT.